This is a list of T cell receptor beta chains from one sample in a study of blood T cells in healthy people across ages. TCRdb independently ran MiXCR on the 5' RACE reads; one entry per CDR3 protein. Of roughly 800,000 distinct CDR3 sequences listed, 58% were seen once; the top ten hold over 20%. Sequencing used blood. The origin of the receptors is a man younger than 40 in good health. CDR3s include the opening cysteine and the closing phenylalanine or tryptophan. A D gene is named only where the DNA matches it firmly. Size tells how often a clone was seen (once, few, many) or the class of an expanded clone, and some rows leave it out.

J gene,V gene,clone size,D gene,CDR3 DNA,CDR3 protein
TRBJ2-7,TRBV29-1,few,.,TGCAGCGTTACCATGAATTTGGAAGGGCACGAGCAGTACTTC,CSVTMNLEGHEQYF
TRBJ1-2,TRBV6-1,.,.,TGTGCCAGCATCCAGGGTTCAGCTAACTATGGCTACACCTTC,CASIQGSANYGYTF
TRBJ2-3,TRBV6-2/TRBV6-3,.,.,TGTGCCAGCAGCTCAGGGGAATTAGCAGATACGCAGTATTTT,CASSSGELADTQYF
TRBJ2-5,TRBV9,.,.,TGTGCCAGCAGCGTAGCAGCAGGGAGTCAAGAGACCCAGTACTTC,CASSVAAGSQETQYF
TRBJ2-1,TRBV27,.,.,TGTGCCAGCAGTTCTCTAAAAAGCTCCCTTTTTGTGCAGTTCTTC,CASSSLKSSLFVQFF
TRBJ2-7,TRBV5-1,.,TRBD2,TGCGCCAGCAGCCCTGTCGAGGTGGGAGGGCCTCAAGTCTACGAGCAGTACTTC,CASSPVEVGGPQVYEQYF
TRBJ1-2,TRBV5-1,.,TRBD1,TGCGCCAGCAGTACAACAGGGGGAATGGATGGCTACACCTTC,CASSTTGGMDGYTF
TRBJ2-1,TRBV7-2,.,.,TGTGCCAGCAGCCCCCACATGGCGGGGGCCACCTACAATGAGCAGTTCTTC,CASSPHMAGATYNEQFF
TRBJ2-7,TRBV20-1,.,.,TGCAGTGCTAGCGGGGTGGGGCACAATGAGCAGTACTTC,CSASGVGHNEQYF
TRBJ2-7,TRBV9,.,.,TGTGCCAGCAGCCCGTCGTATGTCTCCCGCGAGCAGTACTTC,CASSPSYVSREQYF
TRBJ2-7,TRBV12-5,.,TRBD1,TGTGCTAGTGCCACCGGGACAGGGGTTGGCGAGCAGTACTTC,CASATGTGVGEQYF
TRBJ2-1,TRBV20-1,.,.,TGCAGTGCTAGACGGGGTACGAGGGACAATGAGCAGTTCTTC,CSARRGTRDNEQFF
TRBJ1-2,TRBV5-1,.,.,TGCGCCAGCAGCTTGGGCCAAGCCGTCTATGGCTACACCTTC,CASSLGQAVYGYTF
TRBJ2-7,TRBV29-1,.,.,TGCAGCGCCAAGATCGTCCACGAGCAGTACTTC,CSAKIVHEQYF
TRBJ2-3,TRBV7-2,.,TRBD2,TGTGCCAGCAGCTCTTCTAGCGGGAGGTCAGATACGCAGTATTTT,CASSSSSGRSDTQYF
TRBJ1-1,TRBV10-3,few,.,TGTGCCACCGTACCCACCGACCAGGGGAGCAAAGCTTTCTTT,CATVPTDQGSKAFF
TRBJ2-1,TRBV7-2,few,.,TGTGCCAGCAGCTCTGGGACTGCCAATGAGCAGTTCTTC,CASSSGTANEQFF
TRBJ2-1,TRBV28,many,.,TGTGCCAGCAGTTTATGGAATGAGCAGTTCTTC,CASSLWNEQFF
TRBJ2-1,TRBV20-1,few,.,TGCAGTGCTAGGGCCCTCGAAATACTAAAGAATGAGCAGTTCTTC,CSARALEILKNEQFF
TRBJ1-2,TRBV7-2,.,TRBD1,TGTGCCAGCAGCTTATCAGGGGGGATAGGGGATGGCTACACCTTC,CASSLSGGIGDGYTF
TRBJ2-6,TRBV4-2,.,.,TGTGCCAGCAACACAGACTCTGGGGCCAACGTCCTGACTTTC,CASNTDSGANVLTF
TRBJ2-7,TRBV27,.,.,TGTGCCAGCTGGGGGGGCGGCTACGAGCAGTACTTC,CASWGGGYEQYF
TRBJ1-6,TRBV7-2,.,.,TGTGCCAGCACCCCGACAGGATCAGTGCCTTCACCCCTCCACTTT,CASTPTGSVPSPLHF
TRBJ2-3,TRBV7-2,.,TRBD2,TGTGCCAGCAGCTTCCAGAGCGGGGAGAGCACAGATACGCAGTATTTT,CASSFQSGESTDTQYF
TRBJ2-5,TRBV2,.,.,TGTGCCAGCTATTTACGGAGGGGTGAGGGGGAGACCCAGTACTTC,CASYLRRGEGETQYF
TRBJ2-1,TRBV24-1,.,.,TGTGCCACTAGGACTAGCAGGGGGCACAATGAGCAGTTCTTC,CATRTSRGHNEQFF
TRBJ1-1,TRBV10-2,.,.,TGCGCCAGCAGTGACCCGGGGCAGGGGAACACTGAAGCTTTCTTT,CASSDPGQGNTEAFF
TRBJ1-2,TRBV5-1,few,.,TGTGCCAGCAGCTTCGGGGTTGGCTACACCTTC,CASSFGVGYTF